A selection of T cell receptor beta chains follows, all from one sample in a study of T-cell memory formation after mild COVID-19. MiXCR, applied by TCRdb to the 5' RACE reads, yields one record per CDR3 protein. Of a few hundred thousand distinct CDR3 sequences detected, more than 15% appear once; the ten largest clones hold roughly a fifth. The sample was PBMCs or a T cell subset sorted from them (not recorded which). The receptors were gathered from a man younger than 35 who had mild COVID-19 (a few samples of this study predate the infection). Cell type and time point are not known. CDR3s include the opening cysteine and the closing phenylalanine or tryptophan. A D gene is named only where the DNA matches it firmly. Clone size is not always given. Where it is, it says once, few, many or a class for expanded clones.

CDR3 length: 15; D gene: -; V gene: TRBV5-1; J gene: TRBJ2-5; clone size: -; CDR3 protein: CASSLNGGNQETQYF; CDR3 DNA: TGCGCCAGCAGCTTGAACGGCGGCAACCAAGAGACCCAGTACTTC
CDR3 length: 13; D gene: -; V gene: TRBV5-1; J gene: TRBJ2-5; clone size: -; CDR3 protein: CASSWPGEETQYF; CDR3 DNA: TGCGCCAGCAGCTGGCCAGGGGAGGAGACCCAGTACTTC
CDR3 length: 13; D gene: -; V gene: TRBV2; J gene: TRBJ2-3; clone size: -; CDR3 protein: CASDPPDTDTQYF; CDR3 DNA: TGTGCCAGCGACCCGCCGGACACAGATACGCAGTATTTT
CDR3 length: 13; D gene: -; V gene: TRBV3-1; J gene: TRBJ1-2; clone size: -; CDR3 protein: CGTSWGTNYGYTF; CDR3 DNA: TGTGGGACGAGCTGGGGTACTAACTATGGCTACACCTTC
CDR3 length: 17; D gene: TRBD2; V gene: TRBV4-1; J gene: TRBJ2-3; clone size: once; CDR3 protein: CASSQEGVATSTYTQYF; CDR3 DNA: TGCGCCAGCAGCCAAGAGGGGGTAGCGACTAGCACATATACGCAGTATTTT
CDR3 length: 16; D gene: -; V gene: TRBV5-1; J gene: TRBJ2-2; clone size: many; CDR3 protein: CASKAVIGTNTGELFF; CDR3 DNA: TGCGCCAGCAAGGCCGTGATAGGGACGAACACCGGGGAGCTGTTTTTT
CDR3 length: 13; D gene: -; V gene: TRBV20-1; J gene: TRBJ2-5; clone size: few; CDR3 protein: CSARLGSRETQYF; CDR3 DNA: TGCAGTGCTAGATTGGGGAGTCGAGAGACCCAGTACTTC
CDR3 length: 15; D gene: TRBD2; V gene: TRBV11-2; J gene: TRBJ2-5; clone size: few; CDR3 protein: CASIKPGGAGETQYF; CDR3 DNA: TGTGCCAGCATTAAACCCGGGGGGGCGGGTGAGACCCAGTACTTC
CDR3 length: 15; D gene: TRBD1; V gene: TRBV5-1; J gene: TRBJ2-7; clone size: few; CDR3 protein: CASSPRDRVLGEQYF; CDR3 DNA: TGCGCCAGCAGCCCCCGGGACAGGGTTCTGGGGGAGCAGTACTTC
CDR3 length: 16; D gene: -; V gene: TRBV6-5; J gene: TRBJ1-6; clone size: few; CDR3 protein: CASSYRGRGDNSPLHF; CDR3 DNA: TGTGCCAGCAGTTACCGCGGGCGGGGAGATAATTCACCCCTCCACTTT
CDR3 length: 15; D gene: -; V gene: TRBV4-3; J gene: TRBJ2-5; clone size: few; CDR3 protein: CASSQEPRGQETQYF; CDR3 DNA: TGCGCCAGCAGCCAAGAACCCCGGGGTCAAGAGACCCAGTACTTC
CDR3 length: 14; D gene: -; V gene: TRBV9; J gene: TRBJ2-3; clone size: few; CDR3 protein: CASSVAGATDTQYF; CDR3 DNA: TGTGCCAGCAGCGTAGCGGGGGCCACAGATACGCAGTATTTT
CDR3 length: 13; D gene: -; V gene: TRBV15; J gene: TRBJ2-3; clone size: few; CDR3 protein: CATSRDDDGAQYF; CDR3 DNA: TGTGCCACCAGCAGGGACGATGATGGGGCGCAGTATTTT
CDR3 length: 13; D gene: TRBD1; V gene: TRBV29-1; J gene: TRBJ1-1; clone size: many; CDR3 protein: CSVGTGRWTEAFF; CDR3 DNA: TGCAGCGTGGGGACAGGGCGTTGGACTGAAGCTTTCTTT
CDR3 length: 13; D gene: -; V gene: TRBV20-1; J gene: TRBJ2-7; clone size: few; CDR3 protein: CSAHRGSSYEQYF; CDR3 DNA: TGCAGTGCTCACCGGGGGTCCTCCTACGAGCAGTACTTC
CDR3 length: 12; D gene: -; V gene: TRBV20-1; J gene: TRBJ2-5; clone size: -; CDR3 protein: CSANRVRETQYF; CDR3 DNA: TGCAGTGCAAACAGGGTCCGGGAGACCCAGTACTTC
CDR3 length: 14; D gene: -; V gene: TRBV7-2; J gene: TRBJ2-3; clone size: few; CDR3 protein: CASSLGRGLDTQYF; CDR3 DNA: TGTGCCAGCAGCCTAGGTCGGGGGCTAGATACGCAGTATTTT
CDR3 length: 14; D gene: TRBD1; V gene: TRBV7-9; J gene: TRBJ1-2; clone size: -; CDR3 protein: CASSLVGQNYGYTF; CDR3 DNA: TGTGCCAGCAGCTTAGTGGGACAGAACTATGGCTACACCTTC
CDR3 length: 12; D gene: -; V gene: TRBV28; J gene: TRBJ1-1; clone size: -; CDR3 protein: CAIETGPTEAFF; CDR3 DNA: TGTGCCATCGAGACAGGTCCCACTGAAGCTTTCTTT
CDR3 length: 14; D gene: -; V gene: TRBV9; J gene: TRBJ2-7; clone size: -; CDR3 protein: CASSVVGLLYEQYF; CDR3 DNA: TGTGCCAGCAGCGTAGTGGGACTCCTCTACGAGCAGTACTTC
CDR3 length: 15; D gene: TRBD2; V gene: TRBV27; J gene: TRBJ2-5; clone size: few; CDR3 protein: CASSGLAGGEETQYF; CDR3 DNA: TGTGCCAGCAGCGGACTAGCGGGGGGGGAAGAGACCCAGTACTTC
CDR3 length: 18; D gene: -; V gene: TRBV4-1; J gene: TRBJ2-2; clone size: -; CDR3 protein: CASSQGLGSGKNTGELFF; CDR3 DNA: TGCGCCAGCAGCCAAGGGTTGGGCAGCGGCAAAAACACCGGGGAGCTGTTTTTT
CDR3 length: 14; D gene: -; V gene: TRBV5-1; J gene: TRBJ2-3; clone size: -; CDR3 protein: CASSLGQETDTQYF; CDR3 DNA: TGCGCCAGCAGCCTAGGCCAGGAGACAGATACGCAGTATTTT
CDR3 length: 16; D gene: -; V gene: TRBV5-1; J gene: TRBJ2-2; clone size: -; CDR3 protein: CASSLGASSPYGELFF; CDR3 DNA: TGCGCCAGCAGCTTGGGGGCTTCCTCCCCCTACGGGGAGCTGTTTTTT
CDR3 length: 12; D gene: -; V gene: TRBV7-2; J gene: TRBJ1-2; clone size: many; CDR3 protein: CASSLDDVGYTF; CDR3 DNA: TGTGCCAGCAGCTTAGATGACGTTGGCTACACCTTC
CDR3 length: 15; D gene: -; V gene: TRBV5-1; J gene: TRBJ2-7; clone size: few; CDR3 protein: CASSLDGLRIYEQYF; CDR3 DNA: TGCGCCAGCAGCTTGGACGGGTTACGAATCTACGAGCAGTACTTC
CDR3 length: 15; D gene: -; V gene: TRBV21-1; J gene: TRBJ2-3; clone size: -; CDR3 protein: CASSLRDRTTDTQYF; CDR3 DNA: TGTGCCAGCAGCCTAAGGGACAGAACCACAGATACGCAGTATTTT
CDR3 length: 15; D gene: -; V gene: TRBV27; J gene: TRBJ2-3; clone size: -; CDR3 protein: CASRPGLYWTDTQYF; CDR3 DNA: TGTGCCAGCAGACCGGGACTCTACTGGACAGATACGCAGTATTTT
CDR3 length: 14; D gene: -; V gene: TRBV6-5; J gene: TRBJ2-1; clone size: few; CDR3 protein: CASSAPGYGNEQFF; CDR3 DNA: TGTGCCAGCAGTGCCCCGGGTTATGGAAATGAGCAGTTCTTC
CDR3 length: 14; D gene: -; V gene: TRBV27; J gene: TRBJ2-6; clone size: -; CDR3 protein: CASRGNSGANVLTF; CDR3 DNA: TGTGCCAGCAGGGGAAACTCTGGGGCCAACGTCCTGACTTTC
CDR3 length: 12; D gene: -; V gene: TRBV24-1; J gene: TRBJ1-1; clone size: few; CDR3 protein: CATSRENTEAFF; CDR3 DNA: TGTGCCACCAGTAGGGAGAACACTGAAGCTTTCTTT
CDR3 length: 14; D gene: -; V gene: TRBV6-5; J gene: TRBJ2-1; clone size: few; CDR3 protein: CASSWKSSYNEQFF; CDR3 DNA: TGTGCCAGCAGTTGGAAGAGCTCCTACAATGAGCAGTTCTTC